Presented here are 10 T cell receptor beta chains from one specimen sequenced in a study of cytotoxic CD8 clonotypes in ibrutinib-treated CLL. TCRdb's table, derived via immunoSEQ multiplex PCR, lists solely in-frame clones and lacks some. The table records about 130,000 clones, 70% to 90% of them present only once. The source material was PBMCs, sampled after 24 months of ibrutinib treatment. These receptors were collected from a human donor with chronic lymphocytic leukemia.

V and J are TRBV6-5 and TRBJ2-7; 10 nucleotides agree with TRBD2. Germline V CDR1 and CDR2: MNHEY, SVGAGI. The CDR3 runs to 15 residues. V shed 5 bases, J shed 4 bases, and the junction held 8 bases outside the gene matches. The CDR3, as DNA: TGTGCCAGCAGTGTTTATAGCGGGAGGTCGTACGAGCAGTACTTC. Its translation is CASSVYSGRSYEQYF.

J is TRBJ2-5 and V is TRBV10-3; 10 bases align to TRBD1. Germline V gives CDR1 ENHRY, CDR2 SYGVKD. CDR3 size: 15 residues. Trimming cost V 0 bases and J 4 bases; bases outside gene matches: 2. The DNA of the CDR3 is TGTGCCATCAGTGAGTCCGGGACAGGGGTAGAGACCCAGTACTTC. Its protein is CAISESGTGVETQYF.

The chain is built from TRBV5-1 and TRBJ2-7, with a weak D call TRBD1 (6 bases). The CDR3 sequence is 14 residues long. Trimming pared 4 bases from V and 5 bases from J, leaving 16 bases between. Germline V lookup: CDR1 SGHRS, CDR2 YFSETQ. The CDR3 DNA reads as TGCGCCAGCAGCGGGGTTACAGGGTGGGACGAGCAGTACTTC. Translating gives CASSGVTGWDEQYF.

The V and J genes are TRBV7-9 and TRBJ1-2, with D uncertain. Germline-derived CDR1 and CDR2 are SEHNR and FQNEAQ (reference sequence). The CDR3 sequence is 14 residues long. The V gene lost 5 bases and the J gene lost 2 bases, with 12 bases spanning the gap. This CDR3 is CASSTMGSNYGYTF. CDR3 in DNA: TGTGCCAGCAGCACGATGGGGTCCAACTATGGCTACACCTTC.

The sample holds one count of this clone. The chain uses TRBV2 and TRBJ2-1; D ambiguous. Germline values: CDR1 SNHLY, CDR2 FYNNEI. CDR3 length: 14 amino acids. V shed 3 bases and J shed 2 bases, with 8 bases lying between them. DNA of the CDR3: TGTGCCAGCAGTGATTTTTTTGCCTACAATGAGCAGTTCTTC. This encodes CASSDFFAYNEQFF.

The chain couples TRBV18 to TRBJ2-7; tentative D call: TRBD2 (6 bases). Between the trimmed V and J ends, which lost 4 bases and 2 bases, there was a span of 15 bases. The CDR3 is 15 residues long. Germline V gives CDR1 KGHSH, CDR2 LQKENI. The CDR3 loop is CASSLSGTSTYEQYF. CDR3 DNA: TGTGCCAGCTCACTCTCCGGGACTTCTACCTACGAGCAGTACTTC.

A word on this clone: Sequence at one end of the junction differs from germline and may be a read error. The V gene is TRBV15, the J gene TRBJ2-1; 12 nucleotides agree with TRBD2. The germline V gene encodes CDR1 LNHNV and CDR2 YYDKDF (reference sequence). The CDR3 is 16 residues long. CDR3 nucleotides: TGTGCCACCAGCACGAGGACTAGCGGGGCCTATAATGAGCAGTTCTTC. Translating gives CATSTRTSGAYNEQFF.

The chain employs TRBV7-2 and TRBJ2-7, with D possibly matching TRBD2 (6 bases). V was shortened by 2 bases and J by 5 bases, with 16 bases between the two germline ends. This CDR3 has 15 residues. Germline loops: CDR1 SGHTA, CDR2 FQGNSA. This CDR3 is CASSLNGRGEDEQYF. Written as DNA, the CDR3 is TGTGCCAGCAGCTTAAACGGGAGAGGGGAAGACGAGCAGTACTTC.

The V and J genes are TRBV4-1 and TRBJ1-1; no clear D gene. Germline-derived CDR1 and CDR2 are MGHRA and YSYEKL. Trimming pared 0 bases from V and 3 bases from J, leaving 11 bases between. The CDR3 spans 15 residues. For the CDR3, the DNA is TGCGCCAGCAGCCAAGAAAGGATGGGAGACACTGAAGCTTTCTTT. Its protein is CASSQERMGDTEAFF.

CDR3 amino acids: CASSIWGSMNTEAFF. For the CDR3, the DNA is TGTGCCAGTAGTATTTGGGGCAGTATGAACACTGAAGCTTTCTTT. This chain uses TRBV19 with TRBJ1-1; D may be TRBD1 (5 bases). V lost 3 bases and J lost 0, with 11 bases in between. Germline V lookup: CDR1 LNHDA, CDR2 SQIVND (reference sequence). This CDR3 comprises 15 residues.